This T cell receptor beta chain was captured in a study of CD4 T cells in relation to SARS-CoV-2 and coronaviruses. Overall study context: The restricting HLA molecule for shared crossreactive spike epitopes was mapped.

Before the COVID-19 pandemic, during about 2010-2018, CD4+ T cells were taken from unexposed donors. CD4+ T cells were isolated from the cells after roughly 11 days of culture. Trimming removed 0 bases at V and 8 bases at J, with 10 bases between. Per the germline V gene, CDR1 is MNHEY and CDR2 is SVGAGI. CDR3 length equals 14 residues. The sample holds one count of this clone. The antigen is not known. Here immunoSEQ multiplex PCR was the method, and the copy in TCRdb shows in-frame clones only, minus some. The profile covers about 23,000 clones, with around 78% appearing a single time and roughly 14% taken by the ten largest.

This sequence joins TRBV6-5 and TRBJ1-4; D not resolved. This receptor was identified in a human donor in good health. Material for sequencing was CD4+ T cells from PBMCs, cultured in vitro. The CDR3 is CASSYSSRLEKLFF. CDR3 sequence (DNA): TGTGCCAGCAGTTACTCGAGCAGACTCGAAAAACTGTTTTTT.